This T cell receptor beta chain was found in a study of blood T cell repertoires in COVID-19. Study-wide background: The United States, Italy and Spain provided the acute and convalescent COVID-19 samples. Sample material is recorded as cDNA or gDNA derived from T cells, B-cell-depleted T cells, or PBMCs.

The CDR3 covers 12 residues. Germline loops: CDR1 MDHEN, CDR2 SYDVKM. With 4 bases removed from V and 3 bases from J, the gap between germline ends came to 7 bases. Produced via immunoSEQ multiplex PCR; TCRdb's table is partial and in-frame only. The table has about 200,000 clones, 70% to 90% seen once. The receptor was isolated from a man in his fifties with COVID-19, enrolled during active disease. This chain connects TRBV28 to TRBJ2-7; D is uncertain. The sample consisted of peripheral blood. Here the CDR3 reads CASSSNYYEQYF. CDR3 nucleotides: TGTGCCAGCAGTTCAAACTACTACGAGCAGTACTTC.